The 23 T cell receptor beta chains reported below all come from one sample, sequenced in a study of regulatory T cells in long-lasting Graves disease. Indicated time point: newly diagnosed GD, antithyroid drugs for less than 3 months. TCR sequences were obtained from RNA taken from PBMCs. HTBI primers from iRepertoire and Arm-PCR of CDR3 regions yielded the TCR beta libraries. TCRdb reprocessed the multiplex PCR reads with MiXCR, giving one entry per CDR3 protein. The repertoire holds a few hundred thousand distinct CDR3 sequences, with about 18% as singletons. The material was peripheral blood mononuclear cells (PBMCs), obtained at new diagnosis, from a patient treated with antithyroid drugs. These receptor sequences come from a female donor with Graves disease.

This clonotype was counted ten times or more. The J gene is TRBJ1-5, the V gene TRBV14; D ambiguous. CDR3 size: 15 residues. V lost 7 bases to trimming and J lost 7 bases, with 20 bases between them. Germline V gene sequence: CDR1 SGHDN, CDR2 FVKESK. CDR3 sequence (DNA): TGTGCCAGCATACCTCCAACTCCTTCCCACCAGCCCCAGCATTTT. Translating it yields CASIPPTPSHQPQHF.

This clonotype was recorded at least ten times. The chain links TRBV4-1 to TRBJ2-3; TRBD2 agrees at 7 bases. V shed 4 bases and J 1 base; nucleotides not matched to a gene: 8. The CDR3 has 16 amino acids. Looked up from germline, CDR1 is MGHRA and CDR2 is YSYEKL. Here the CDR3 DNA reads TGCGCCAGCAGCCCCCATGCGGCGGGGGGCACAGATACGCAGTATTTT. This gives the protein CASSPHAAGGTDTQYF.

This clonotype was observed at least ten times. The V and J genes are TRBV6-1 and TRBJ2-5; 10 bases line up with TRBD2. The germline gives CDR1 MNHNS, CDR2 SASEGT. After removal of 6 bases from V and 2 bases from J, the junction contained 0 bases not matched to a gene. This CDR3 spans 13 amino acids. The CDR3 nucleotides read TGTGCCAGCAGACTAGCGGGACAAGAGACCCAGTACTTC. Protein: CASRLAGQETQYF.

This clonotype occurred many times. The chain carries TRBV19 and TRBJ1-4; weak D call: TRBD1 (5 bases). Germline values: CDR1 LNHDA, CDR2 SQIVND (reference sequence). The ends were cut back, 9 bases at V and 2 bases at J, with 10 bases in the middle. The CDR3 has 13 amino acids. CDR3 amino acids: CASAGRTNEKLFF. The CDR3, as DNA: TGTGCCAGCGCGGGACGGACTAATGAAAAACTGTTTTTT.

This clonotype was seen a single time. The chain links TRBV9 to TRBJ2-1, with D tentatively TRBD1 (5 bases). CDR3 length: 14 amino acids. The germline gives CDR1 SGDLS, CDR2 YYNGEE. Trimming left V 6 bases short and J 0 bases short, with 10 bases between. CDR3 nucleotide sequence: TGTGCCAGCAACCTAGACAGCTCCTACAATGAGCAGTTCTTC. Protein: CASNLDSSYNEQFF.

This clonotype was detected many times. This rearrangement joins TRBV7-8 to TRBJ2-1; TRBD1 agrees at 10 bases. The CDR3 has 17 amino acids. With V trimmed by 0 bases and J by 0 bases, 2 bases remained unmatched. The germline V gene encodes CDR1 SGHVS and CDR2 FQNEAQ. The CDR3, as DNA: TGTGCCAGCAGCTTAGCGACAGGGGGCTTCTCCTACAATGAGCAGTTCTTC. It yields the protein CASSLATGGFSYNEQFF.

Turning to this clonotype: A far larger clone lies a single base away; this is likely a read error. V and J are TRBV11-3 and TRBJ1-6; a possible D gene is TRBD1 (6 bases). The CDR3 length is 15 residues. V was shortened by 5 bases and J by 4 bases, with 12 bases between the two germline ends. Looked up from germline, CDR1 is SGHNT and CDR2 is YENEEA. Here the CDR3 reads CASSRDRSYNSPLHF. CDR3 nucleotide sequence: TGTGCCAGCAGCCGAGACAGGTCGTATAATTCACCCCTCCACTTT. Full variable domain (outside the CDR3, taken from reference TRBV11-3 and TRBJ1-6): EAGVVQSPRYKIIEKKQPVAFWCNPISGHNTLYWYLQNLGQGPELLIRYENEEAVDDSQLPKDRFSAERLKGVDSTLKIQPAELGDSAVYLCASSRDRSYNSPLHFGNGTRLTVT.

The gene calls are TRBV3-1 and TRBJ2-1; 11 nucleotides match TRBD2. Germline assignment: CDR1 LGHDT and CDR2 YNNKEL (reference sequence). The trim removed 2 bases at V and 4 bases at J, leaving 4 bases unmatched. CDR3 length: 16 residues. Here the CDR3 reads CASSQPGLAVYNEQFF. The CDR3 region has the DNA TGTGCCAGCAGCCAACCGGGACTAGCGGTTTACAATGAGCAGTTCTTC.

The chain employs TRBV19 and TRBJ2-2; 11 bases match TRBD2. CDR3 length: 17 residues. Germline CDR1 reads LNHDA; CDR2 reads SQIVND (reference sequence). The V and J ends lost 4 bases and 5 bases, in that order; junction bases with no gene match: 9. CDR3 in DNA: TGTGCCAGTAGTACCCCTCCACTAGCGGGAGAAACCGGGGAGCTGTTTTTT. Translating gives CASSTPPLAGETGELFF.

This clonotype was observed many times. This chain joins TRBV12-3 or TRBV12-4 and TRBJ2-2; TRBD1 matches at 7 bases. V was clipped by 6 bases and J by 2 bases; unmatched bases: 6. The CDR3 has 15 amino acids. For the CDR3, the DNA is TGTGCCAGCAGAACAGGGGCCATCAACACCGGGGAGCTGTTTTTT. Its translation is CASRTGAINTGELFF.

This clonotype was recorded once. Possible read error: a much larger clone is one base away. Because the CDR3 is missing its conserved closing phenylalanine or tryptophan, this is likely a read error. The CDR3 coding sequence is TGTGCCAGCAGTTACCCAATGGGGTATGGCTACACCGTC. Translation gives CASSYPMGYGYTV. V gene TRBV6-5 combines with J gene TRBJ1-2; D remains unclear. The CDR3 runs 13 residues. Germline V gives CDR1 MNHEY, CDR2 SVGAGI. With 2 bases removed from V and 5 bases from J, the gap between germline ends came to 9 bases.

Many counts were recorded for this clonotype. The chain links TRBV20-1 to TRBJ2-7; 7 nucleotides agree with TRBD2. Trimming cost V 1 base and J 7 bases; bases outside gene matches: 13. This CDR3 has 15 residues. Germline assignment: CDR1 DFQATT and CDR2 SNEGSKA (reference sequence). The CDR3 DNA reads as TGCAGTGCTAGAGGTCCGGGGGGAGCGGGTGGTGAGCAGTACTTC. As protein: CSARGPGGAGGEQYF.

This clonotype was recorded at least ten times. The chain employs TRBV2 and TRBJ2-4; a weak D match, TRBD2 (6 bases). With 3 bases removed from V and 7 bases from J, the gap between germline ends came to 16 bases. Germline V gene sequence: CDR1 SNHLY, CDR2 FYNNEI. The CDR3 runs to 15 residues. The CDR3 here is CASSEVEAGGNIQYF. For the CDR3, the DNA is TGTGCCAGCAGTGAGGTGGAGGCCGGAGGGAACATTCAGTACTTC.

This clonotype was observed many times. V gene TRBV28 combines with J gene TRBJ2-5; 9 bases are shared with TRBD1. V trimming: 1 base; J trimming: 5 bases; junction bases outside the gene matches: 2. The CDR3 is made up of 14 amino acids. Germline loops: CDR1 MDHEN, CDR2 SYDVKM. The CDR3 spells CASSLSGTGETQYF. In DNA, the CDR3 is TGTGCCAGCAGTTTATCGGGGACAGGGGAGACCCAGTACTTC.

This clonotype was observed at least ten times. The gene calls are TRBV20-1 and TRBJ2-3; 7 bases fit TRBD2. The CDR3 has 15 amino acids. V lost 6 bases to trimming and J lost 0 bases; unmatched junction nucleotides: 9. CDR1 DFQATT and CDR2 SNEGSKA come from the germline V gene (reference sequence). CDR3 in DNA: TGCAGTGCCGCCGGACTAGGCTCTAGCACAGATACGCAGTATTTT. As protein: CSAAGLGSSTDTQYF.

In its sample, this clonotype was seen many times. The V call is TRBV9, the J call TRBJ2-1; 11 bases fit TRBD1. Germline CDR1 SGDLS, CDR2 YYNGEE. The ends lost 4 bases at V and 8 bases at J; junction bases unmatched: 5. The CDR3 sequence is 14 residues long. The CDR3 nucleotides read TGTGCCAGCAGCCCAAGGACAGGGGGCGATGAGCAGTTCTTC. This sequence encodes CASSPRTGGDEQFF.

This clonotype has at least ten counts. The CDR3 sequence: CASSYPGTGIGTEAFF. In DNA, the CDR3 is TGTGCCAGCAGTTACCCCGGGACAGGGATAGGGACTGAAGCTTTCTTT. The chain uses TRBV12-3 or TRBV12-4 and TRBJ1-1; 9 bases map to TRBD1. This CDR3 region has 16 residues. V shed 4 bases, J shed 5 bases, and the junction held 11 bases outside the gene matches.

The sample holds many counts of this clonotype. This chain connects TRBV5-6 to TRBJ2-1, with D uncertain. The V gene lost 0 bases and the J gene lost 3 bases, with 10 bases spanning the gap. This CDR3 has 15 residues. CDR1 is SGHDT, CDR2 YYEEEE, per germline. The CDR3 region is CASSLDPGRYNEQFF. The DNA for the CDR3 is TGTGCCAGCAGCTTGGACCCCGGGCGCTACAATGAGCAGTTCTTC.

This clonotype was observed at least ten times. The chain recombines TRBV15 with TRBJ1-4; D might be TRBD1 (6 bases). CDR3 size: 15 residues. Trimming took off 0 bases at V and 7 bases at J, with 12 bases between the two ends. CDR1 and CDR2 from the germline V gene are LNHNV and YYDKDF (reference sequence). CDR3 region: CATSRDADSREKLFF. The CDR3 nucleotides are TGTGCCACCAGCAGAGATGCGGACAGTCGTGAAAAACTGTTTTTT.

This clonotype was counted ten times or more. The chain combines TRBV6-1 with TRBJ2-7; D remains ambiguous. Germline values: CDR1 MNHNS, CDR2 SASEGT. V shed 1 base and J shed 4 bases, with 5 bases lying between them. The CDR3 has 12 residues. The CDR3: CASSEEVYEQYF. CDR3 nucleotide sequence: TGTGCCAGCAGTGAAGAAGTGTACGAGCAGTACTTC.

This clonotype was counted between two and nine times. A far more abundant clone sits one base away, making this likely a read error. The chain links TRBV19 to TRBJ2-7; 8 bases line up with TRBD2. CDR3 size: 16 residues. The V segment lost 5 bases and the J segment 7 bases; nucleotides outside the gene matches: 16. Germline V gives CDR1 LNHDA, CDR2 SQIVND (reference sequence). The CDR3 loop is CASSWREAGSYNEQYF. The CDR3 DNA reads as TGTGCCAGTAGTTGGCGGGAGGCCGGCTCCTACAATGAGCAGTACTTC.

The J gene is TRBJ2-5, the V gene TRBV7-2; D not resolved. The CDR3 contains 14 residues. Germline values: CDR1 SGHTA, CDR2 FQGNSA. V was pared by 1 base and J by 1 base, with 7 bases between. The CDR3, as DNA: TGTGCCAGCAGCTTAGGTAGGATCCAAGAGACCCAGTACTTC. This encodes CASSLGRIQETQYF.

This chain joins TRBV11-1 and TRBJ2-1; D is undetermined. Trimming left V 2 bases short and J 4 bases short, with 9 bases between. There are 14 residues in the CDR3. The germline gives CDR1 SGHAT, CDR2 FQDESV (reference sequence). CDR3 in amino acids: CASSLSEIYNEQFF. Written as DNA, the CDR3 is TGTGCCAGCAGCTTATCAGAGATATACAATGAGCAGTTCTTC.